The TCR beta chain described here comes from a study of blood T cells in healthy people across ages. Study findings and constraints: The diversity estimates, figures obtained from one million T cells, were considered underestimates. Diversity was higher, and naive CD4+ cells more numerous, in long-lived donors than in aged donors.

Concerning this clonotype: Antigen unknown.

Per the germline V gene, CDR1 is SNHLY and CDR2 is FYNNEI. The V and J ends lost 3 bases and 6 bases respectively, with 9 bases between them. This CDR3 spans 14 amino acids. Next came a second PCR, run for roughly 6 to 11 cycles, which used a sample-barcoded 5' primer along with a J-beta primer mix. Samples each returned at least 3 million CDR3-containing paired-end reads. TCRdb independently ran MiXCR on the 5' RACE reads; one entry per CDR3 protein. In the table there are 2 million or so distinct CDR3 sequences, roughly 50% of which are singletons. The donors, aged 6 to 90, were healthy Caucasians from Russia.

V usage is TRBV2 and J usage is TRBJ1-6, with D unclear. Material for sequencing was blood. The receptor was derived from a woman aged 40-49 years in good health. CDR3 in DNA: TGTGCCAGCAGTGATGGGATCAGTAATTCACCCCTCCACTTT. As protein: CASSDGISNSPLHF. The full variable domain, its missing parts supplied by reference TRBV2 and TRBJ1-6, is EPEVTQTPSHQVTQMGQEVILRCVPISNHLYFYWYRQILGQKVEFLVSFYNNEISEKSEIFDDQFSVERPDGSNFTLKIRSTKLEDSAMYFCASSDGISNSPLHFGNGTRLTVT.